The source of this TCR beta chain is a study of beta chain features in type 1 diabetes. This CDR3 contains 14 residues. From germline, CDR1 is MGHRA and CDR2 YSYEKL. V dropped 1 base and J dropped 7; count of bases not matched to a gene: 3. As every portion of the isolated RNA was reverse transcribed, the sequencing read expressed TCRB transcripts. TCRdb's table, derived via immunoSEQ multiplex PCR, lists solely in-frame clones and lacks some. The profile shows 200,000 to 250,000 clones, approximately 70% of them singletons. The source material was naive CD4+ T cells from blood. This clonotype was obtained from a man aged 25-45 years in good health. J is TRBJ1-1 and V is TRBV4-1, with 10 bases matching TRBD1. The CDR3 coding sequence is TGCGCCAGCAGCCAAGGGGACAGGGGTTATGAAGCTTTCTTT. Its protein is CASSQGDRGYEAFF.